A selection of T cell receptor beta chains follows, all from one sample in a study of CD8 T cells in ankylosing spondylitis. TCRdb redid the calling of the 5' RACE reads with MiXCR, one entry per CDR3 protein. Found here are 130,000 or so distinct CDR3 sequences, about an eighth of them singletons; the top ten hold around 4.3%. The sample taken for sequencing was blood, either unsorted or a sorted T cell fraction (not recorded which). The origin of the receptors is a female donor with ankylosing spondylitis or in good health (not recorded which). The CDR3 runs from the conserved cysteine through the conserved F or W. Fields, in order: CDR3 protein, CDR3 DNA, clone size, D gene, J gene, V gene. The D gene is left open where the match is weak. The size of a clone is reported for some rows only, either as once, few or many, or as a class for expanded clones.

CDR3 protein: CSARTGATYEQYF
CDR3 DNA: TGCAGTGCCCGGACAGGTGCCACCTACGAGCAGTACTTC
clone size: many
D gene: TRBD1
J gene: TRBJ2-7
V gene: TRBV20-1

CDR3 protein: CATSDSLVETQYF
CDR3 DNA: TGTGCCACCAGTGATTCCCTTGTGGAGACCCAGTACTTC
clone size: many
D gene: .
J gene: TRBJ2-5
V gene: TRBV24-1

CDR3 protein: CASSYSGQGRHEQYF
CDR3 DNA: TGTGCCAGCAGTTACTCAGGACAGGGTCGGCACGAGCAGTACTTC
clone size: many
D gene: TRBD1
J gene: TRBJ2-7
V gene: TRBV11-2

CDR3 protein: CASSFQGETQYF
CDR3 DNA: TGTGCCAGCAGCTTTCAAGGAGAGACCCAGTACTTC
clone size: .
D gene: .
J gene: TRBJ2-5
V gene: TRBV11-2

CDR3 protein: CSARKGASYEQYF
CDR3 DNA: TGCAGTGCTAGAAAGGGGGCATCCTACGAGCAGTACTTC
clone size: many
D gene: TRBD1
J gene: TRBJ2-7
V gene: TRBV20-1

CDR3 protein: CASSFSAGSSYNEQFF
CDR3 DNA: TGCGCCAGCAGCTTCTCGGCGGGGTCCTCCTACAATGAGCAGTTCTTC
clone size: many
D gene: .
J gene: TRBJ2-1
V gene: TRBV5-1

CDR3 protein: CASRLRAGSNQPQHF
CDR3 DNA: TGTGCCAGCAGGTTGCGAGCGGGGAGCAATCAGCCCCAGCATTTT
clone size: many
D gene: .
J gene: TRBJ1-5
V gene: TRBV27

CDR3 protein: CSVEGGSPDPFF
CDR3 DNA: TGCAGCGTTGAGGGGGGCTCTCCCGACCCTTTCTTT
clone size: many
D gene: .
J gene: TRBJ1-1
V gene: TRBV29-1

CDR3 protein: CASRWNTEAFF
CDR3 DNA: TGTGCCAGCCGTTGGAACACTGAAGCTTTCTTT
clone size: many
D gene: .
J gene: TRBJ1-1
V gene: TRBV12-3/TRBV12-4

CDR3 protein: CASLRAGRGSYNEQFF
CDR3 DNA: TGTGCCAGCCTACGGGCGGGCAGGGGCTCCTACAATGAGCAGTTCTTC
clone size: many
D gene: .
J gene: TRBJ2-1
V gene: TRBV12-3/TRBV12-4

CDR3 protein: CASIDRGRVYGYTF
CDR3 DNA: TGTGCCAGTATCGACAGGGGGCGCGTCTATGGCTACACCTTC
clone size: many
D gene: TRBD1
J gene: TRBJ1-2
V gene: TRBV19

CDR3 protein: CASSQGQGMTDTQYF
CDR3 DNA: TGTGCCAGCAGTCAGGGACAGGGTATGACAGATACGCAGTATTTT
clone size: many
D gene: TRBD1
J gene: TRBJ2-3
V gene: TRBV11-2

CDR3 protein: CASSYLVDNYGYTF
CDR3 DNA: TGTGCCAGCAGTTATCTGGTCGATAACTATGGCTACACCTTC
clone size: few
D gene: .
J gene: TRBJ1-2
V gene: TRBV6-2/TRBV6-3

CDR3 protein: CASSLVYGTGNTIYF
CDR3 DNA: TGTGCCAGCAGCTTGGTATACGGGACTGGAAACACCATATATTTT
clone size: many
D gene: .
J gene: TRBJ1-3
V gene: TRBV7-6

CDR3 protein: CASKGTSGNQLDTDTQYF
CDR3 DNA: TGTGCCAGCAAAGGGACTAGCGGGAACCAGCTAGACACAGATACGCAGTATTTT
clone size: .
D gene: TRBD2
J gene: TRBJ2-3
V gene: TRBV11-1

CDR3 protein: CAIRVPTRGEGEAFF
CDR3 DNA: TGTGCCATCAGGGTCCCAACCCGGGGAGAGGGTGAAGCTTTCTTT
clone size: many
D gene: .
J gene: TRBJ1-1
V gene: TRBV10-3

CDR3 protein: CASSFIKGSTEAFF
CDR3 DNA: TGTGCCAGCAGCTTTATCAAGGGAAGCACTGAAGCTTTCTTT
clone size: many
D gene: .
J gene: TRBJ1-1
V gene: TRBV5-6

CDR3 protein: CASSSGGLQETQYF
CDR3 DNA: TGTGCCAGCAGTAGCGGGGGTCTCCAAGAGACCCAGTACTTC
clone size: many
D gene: TRBD2
J gene: TRBJ2-5
V gene: TRBV12-3/TRBV12-4

CDR3 protein: CASSPPGQYNEKLFF
CDR3 DNA: TGTGCCAGCAGCCCCCCGGGACAGTACAATGAAAAACTGTTTTTT
clone size: .
D gene: TRBD1
J gene: TRBJ1-4
V gene: TRBV9

CDR3 protein: CASSAGTQIYEQYF
CDR3 DNA: TGCGCCAGCAGCGCCGGGACTCAGATCTACGAGCAGTACTTC
clone size: many
D gene: .
J gene: TRBJ2-7
V gene: TRBV5-1

CDR3 protein: CASSHQGNTGELFF
CDR3 DNA: TGTGCCAGCAGCCACCAGGGGAACACCGGGGAGCTGTTTTTT
clone size: many
D gene: .
J gene: TRBJ2-2
V gene: TRBV12-3/TRBV12-4

CDR3 protein: CASSYTGTARAQHF
CDR3 DNA: TGTGCCAGCAGTTATACAGGGACCGCTAGAGCCCAGCATTTT
clone size: once
D gene: .
J gene: TRBJ1-5
V gene: TRBV12-3/TRBV12-4

CDR3 protein: CAWTLEAYNEQFF
CDR3 DNA: TGTGCCTGGACCCTAGAAGCGTACAATGAGCAGTTCTTC
clone size: .
D gene: .
J gene: TRBJ2-1
V gene: TRBV30

CDR3 protein: CASSSDNYSNQPQHF
CDR3 DNA: TGTGCCAGCAGCTCGGACAACTATAGCAATCAGCCCCAGCATTTT
clone size: many
D gene: .
J gene: TRBJ1-5
V gene: TRBV11-2

CDR3 protein: CASSLGFEQFF
CDR3 DNA: TGCGCCAGCAGCTTAGGGTTTGAGCAGTTCTTC
clone size: many
D gene: .
J gene: TRBJ2-1
V gene: TRBV5-1

CDR3 protein: CSAREGGSGYTGELFF
CDR3 DNA: TGCAGTGCTAGAGAGGGCGGGAGCGGTTACACCGGGGAGCTGTTTTTT
clone size: many
D gene: TRBD2
J gene: TRBJ2-2
V gene: TRBV20-1

CDR3 protein: CSVVTPYSGNTIYF
CDR3 DNA: TGCAGCGTTGTTACACCGTACTCTGGAAACACCATATATTTT
clone size: many
D gene: .
J gene: TRBJ1-3
V gene: TRBV29-1